Each of the 10 T cell receptor beta chains below was sequenced from the same sample in a study of identical twins. TCRdb re-analysed the 5' RACE reads in MiXCR, keeping a single row per CDR3 protein. Seen here are 400,000 to 600,000 distinct CDR3 sequences, 20% to 25% observed once, and the top ten hold approximately 0.52%. A further study also used this sample, focusing on yellow fever vaccine responses in identical twins.

Sequencing was done on a sample of CD4+ T cells sorted from blood. The origin of the receptors is a young woman in good health.

V gene TRBV7-2 combines with J gene TRBJ2-7, with D possibly TRBD2 on 6 matching bases. V was pared by 5 bases and J by 3 bases, with 17 bases between. The germline CDR1 and CDR2 sequences are SGHTA and FQGNSA. CDR3 length equals 15 residues. Here the CDR3 reads CASSRQSGTLYEQYF. The DNA of the CDR3 is TGTGCCAGCAGCAGACAATCCGGGACTCTCTACGAGCAGTACTTC. The full variable domain, in which reference TRBV7-2 and TRBJ2-7 provide the parts outside the CDR3, is GAGVSQSPSNKVTEKGKDVELRCDPISGHTALYWYRQSLGQGLEFLIYFQGNSAPDKSGLPSDRFSAERTGGSVSTLTIQRTQQEDSAVYLCASSRQSGTLYEQYFGPGTRLTVT.

This clonotype was counted only a few times. The V call is TRBV7-9, the J call TRBJ2-1, with D unresolved. The CDR3 contains 14 residues. Trimming removed 3 bases at V and 5 bases at J, with 11 bases between. The germline CDR1 and CDR2 sequences are SEHNR and FQNEAQ (reference sequence). CDR3 residues: CASSFGVADNEQFF. As DNA, the CDR3 is TGTGCCAGCAGCTTTGGTGTGGCAGACAATGAGCAGTTCTTC.

This clonotype came up a few times. The chain combines TRBV20-1 with TRBJ2-3; a possible D gene is TRBD1 (5 bases). The CDR3 runs 13 residues. The V gene's germline CDR1 is DFQATT and CDR2 SNEGSKA (reference sequence). V was pared by 6 bases and J by 0 bases, with 10 bases between. This CDR3 reads CSAGRPSTDTQYF. In DNA, the CDR3 is TGCAGTGCGGGGCGGCCTAGCACAGATACGCAGTATTTT.

This clonotype turned up a few times. V gene TRBV12-3 or TRBV12-4 combines with J gene TRBJ2-7; D not resolved. V gave up 2 bases and J gave up 3 bases, with 11 bases separating them. CDR3 length: 14 amino acids. CDR3 in amino acids: CASSLRAGLYEQYF. DNA of the CDR3: TGTGCCAGCAGTTTAAGGGCAGGCCTCTACGAGCAGTACTTC.

This clonotype was counted ten times or more. The J gene is TRBJ1-1, the V gene TRBV5-1; no firm D call. CDR3 size: 13 residues. The V gene lost 0 bases and the J gene lost 1 base, with 4 bases spanning the gap. Per the germline V gene, CDR1 is SGHRS and CDR2 is YFSETQ. CDR3 sequence (DNA): TGCGCCAGCAGCTTGGGGGCGAACACTGAAGCTTTCTTT. The encoded protein is CASSLGANTEAFF.

The V and J genes are TRBV3-1 and TRBJ2-1; the D gene is possibly TRBD2 (5 bases). Per germline, CDR1 LGHDT and CDR2 YNNKEL (reference sequence). The V gene lost 1 base and the J gene lost 0 bases, with 13 bases spanning the gap. The CDR3 is 17 residues long. CDR3 amino acids: CASSQGRGSSSYNEQFF. The DNA for the CDR3 is TGTGCCAGCAGCCAAGGTAGAGGGTCCAGCTCCTACAATGAGCAGTTCTTC.

This clonotype came up a few times. This chain uses TRBV10-3 with TRBJ1-1, with TRBD1 as a possible D gene (6 bases). The CDR3 totals 15 residues. The ends were cut back, 6 bases at V and 7 bases at J, with 21 bases in the middle. The V gene's germline CDR1 is ENHRY and CDR2 SYGVKD. The CDR3 DNA reads TGTGCCATCAGAGCCGGACAGACCGATACCTATGAAGCTTTCTTT. It specifies CAIRAGQTDTYEAFF.

This chain uses TRBV20-1 with TRBJ2-3, with D tentatively TRBD2 (5 bases). Trimming stripped 5 bases from V and 2 bases from J, with 11 bases between. This CDR3 spans 13 amino acids. Germline V gives CDR1 DFQATT, CDR2 SNEGSKA (reference sequence). CDR3 protein: CSAGSGTTDTQYF. CDR3 bases: TGCAGTGCTGGCAGCGGAACCACAGATACGCAGTATTTT.

This clonotype was picked up a small number of times. The chain joins TRBV5-1 to TRBJ2-3; TRBD2 matches 7 bases. CDR1 SGHRS and CDR2 YFSETQ come from the germline V gene. The CDR3 is made up of 16 amino acids. The V and J ends lost 1 base and 1 base, in that order; junction bases with no gene match: 6. The CDR3 spells CASSLSGGRGTDTQYF. In nucleotides, the CDR3 is TGCGCCAGCAGCTTGTCAGGCGGGAGAGGCACAGATACGCAGTATTTT. Using reference TRBV5-1 and TRBJ2-3 for the parts outside the CDR3, the full variable domain is KAGVTQTPRYLIKTRGQQVTLSCSPISGHRSVSWYQQTPGQGLQFLFEYFSETQRNKGNFPGRFSGRQFSNSRSEMNVSTLELGDSALYLCASSLSGGRGTDTQYFGPGTRLTVL.

This clonotype was recorded a few times. The chain recombines TRBV24-1 with TRBJ2-7; 8 positions agree with TRBD2. This CDR3 comprises 14 residues. Germline loops: CDR1 KGHDR, CDR2 SFDVKD. V trimming: 12 bases; J trimming: 4 bases; junction bases outside the gene matches: 13. The CDR3 DNA reads TGTGCCCAACCGGGACGGGAGGGCCGGTACGAGCAGTACTTC. Residues: CAQPGREGRYEQYF.